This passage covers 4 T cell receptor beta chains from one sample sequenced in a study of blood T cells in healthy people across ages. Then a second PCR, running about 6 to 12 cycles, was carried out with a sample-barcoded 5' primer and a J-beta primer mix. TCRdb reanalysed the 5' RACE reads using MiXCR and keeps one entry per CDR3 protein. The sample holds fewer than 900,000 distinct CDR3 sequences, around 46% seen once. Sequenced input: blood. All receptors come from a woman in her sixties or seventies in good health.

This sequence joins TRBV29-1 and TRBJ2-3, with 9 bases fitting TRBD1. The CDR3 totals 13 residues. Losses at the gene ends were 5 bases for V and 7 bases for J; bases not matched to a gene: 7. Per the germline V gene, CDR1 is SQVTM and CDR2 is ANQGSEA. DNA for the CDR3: TGCAGCGTTCATAGACAGGGGGGAAATACGCAGTATTTT. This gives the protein CSVHRQGGNTQYF.

In nucleotides, the CDR3 is TGTGCCAGCAGCGTAGGGGGCGGGGGGGCCAATGAGCAGTACTTC. Its protein is CASSVGGGGANEQYF. This chain joins TRBV9 and TRBJ2-7; 9 positions match TRBD2. Trimming cost V 0 bases and J 7 bases; bases outside gene matches: 8. CDR1 is SGDLS, CDR2 YYNGEE, per germline. This CDR3 region has 15 residues.

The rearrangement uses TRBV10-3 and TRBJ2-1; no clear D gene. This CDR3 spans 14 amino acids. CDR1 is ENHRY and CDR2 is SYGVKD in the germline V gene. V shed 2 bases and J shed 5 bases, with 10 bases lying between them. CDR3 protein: CAISEDATNNEQFF. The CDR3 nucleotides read TGTGCCATCAGTGAGGATGCAACTAACAATGAGCAGTTCTTC.

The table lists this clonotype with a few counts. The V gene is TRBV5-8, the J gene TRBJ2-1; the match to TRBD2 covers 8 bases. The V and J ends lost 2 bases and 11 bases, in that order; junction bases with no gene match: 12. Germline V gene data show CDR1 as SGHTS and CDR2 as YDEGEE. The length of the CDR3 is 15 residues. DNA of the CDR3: TGTGCCAGCAGCTTCGAGGTGATTAGCGGGGCCCAGCAGTTCTTC. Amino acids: CASSFEVISGAQQFF.